A single sample is the source of the 18 T cell receptor beta chains below, sequenced in a study of a mutant IDH1 vaccine in newly diagnosed glioma (dated by TCRdb to the early 2020s). This specimen's time point label, interpreted: week 47, end of study. A 20-mer mutant IDH1 peptide at 300 micrograms in Montanide made up each vaccine dose, which was injected subcutaneously together with topical imiquimod. The antigens for these receptors are not known. Library method: the immunoSEQ multiplex PCR assay. TCRdb's version of the immuneACCESS table is confined to in-frame rearrangements and falls short of the full clone set. An unresolved V gene accounts for under half of the shortfall where checked; the remainder is of unknown origin. For this sample the table gives roughly 46,000 clones, of which approximately 84% were detected only once. The ten largest clones capture roughly 4.3% of the sample. This specimen consisted of PBMCs, obtained from a glioma patient whose treatment included an IDH1 peptide vaccine. These receptors were collected from a woman in her 30s with glioma. Some clones in this sample may be carry-over from other donors' samples.

V is TRBV29-1 and J is TRBJ1-1; a possible D gene is TRBD1 (5 bases). The CDR3 consists of 10 residues. Trimming took off 6 bases at V and 5 bases at J, with 7 bases between the two ends. The V gene's germline CDR1 is SQVTM and CDR2 ANQGSEA. As DNA, the CDR3 is TGCAGCGTAGGGGTGACTGAAGCTTTCTTT. It translates to CSVGVTEAFF.

The CDR3 DNA reads as TGTGCCAGCAGGACCGGGACCAACACCGGGGAGCTGTTTTTT. This translates into CASRTGTNTGELFF. The chain links TRBV2 to TRBJ2-2, with D possibly being TRBD1 or TRBD2 (5 bases each). In germline, CDR1 is SNHLY, CDR2 FYNNEI. The CDR3 has 14 residues. Trimming removed 6 bases at V and 2 bases at J, with 10 bases between.

The CDR3 loop is CASSTGELFF. CDR3 in DNA: TGTGCCAGCAGCACCGGGGAGCTGTTTTTT. V gene TRBV7-9 combines with J gene TRBJ2-2; D is uncertain. V gave up 5 bases and J gave up 5 bases, with 0 bases separating them. The germline CDR1 and CDR2 sequences are SEHNR and FQNEAQ (reference sequence). The CDR3 runs 10 residues.

In this sample, this clone turned up a few times. J is TRBJ1-1 and V is TRBV2; no firm D call. The ends were cut back, 6 bases at V and 0 bases at J, with 8 bases in the middle. Germline V gene lookup returns CDR1 SNHLY and CDR2 FYNNEI. The CDR3 covers 13 residues. Here the CDR3 DNA reads TGTGCCAGCAGCGCTTCCTTGAACACTGAAGCTTTCTTT. Translation: CASSASLNTEAFF.

The rearrangement joins TRBV5-5 to TRBJ1-1; no clear D gene. The germline V and J ends were trimmed by 4 bases and 8 bases, with 15 bases remaining between them. Germline V lookup: CDR1 SGHKS, CDR2 YYEKEE (reference sequence). CDR3 length equals 13 residues. The CDR3 spells CASSPMDLLEAFF. In DNA, the CDR3 is TGTGCCAGCAGCCCAATGGACCTTCTGGAAGCTTTCTTT.

This chain links TRBV19 with TRBJ2-3, with D maybe TRBD2 (5 bases). CDR3 length: 15 amino acids. Trimming stripped 3 bases from V and 7 bases from J, with 17 bases between. The germline CDR1 and CDR2 sequences are LNHDA and SQIVND (reference sequence). The CDR3 region is CASSITAEQPYTQYF. In DNA, the CDR3 is TGTGCCAGTAGTATCACAGCGGAACAACCTTATACGCAGTATTTT. The whole variable domain, filled in from reference TRBV19 and TRBJ2-3, reads DGGITQSPKYLFRKEGQNVTLSCEQNLNHDAMYWYRQDPGQGLRLIYYSQIVNDFQKGDIAEGYSVSREKKESFPLTVTSAQKNPTAFYLCASSITAEQPYTQYFGPGTRLTVL.

The V gene is TRBV11-2, the J gene TRBJ1-1; the D gene is possibly TRBD1 (6 bases). With 1 base removed from V and 4 bases from J, the gap between germline ends came to 10 bases. The CDR3 contains 14 residues. Germline V lookup: CDR1 SGHAT, CDR2 FQNNGV. CDR3 amino acids: CASSLGRGGTEAFF. Here the CDR3 DNA reads TGTGCCAGCAGCTTAGGAAGAGGGGGCACTGAAGCTTTCTTT.

The CDR3 here is CASTRGSGETQYF. The CDR3 DNA is TGTGCCAGCACCAGGGGGTCTGGAGAGACCCAGTACTTC. The chain has TRBV2 and TRBJ2-5; TRBD1 aligns across 7 bases. This CDR3 is built from 13 residues. J was trimmed by 4 bases and V by 7 bases; bases with no gene match: 6. CDR1 SNHLY and CDR2 FYNNEI come from the germline V gene.

The chain links TRBV18 to TRBJ2-7; D unresolved. CDR1 KGHSH and CDR2 LQKENI come from the germline V gene. CDR3 length: 13 amino acids. V lost 8 bases and J lost 3, with 14 bases in between. The CDR3 coding sequence is TGTGCCAGCGCCCCCATTTTCGACTACGAGCAGTACTTC. Translated, it gives CASAPIFDYEQYF.

The chain joins TRBV5-1 to TRBJ2-7; D call uncertain. Germline CDR1 and CDR2: SGHRS and YFSETQ. V gave up 3 bases and J gave up 0 bases, with 13 bases separating them. This CDR3 has 15 residues. The CDR3: CASSSNSAASYEQYF. The CDR3 DNA sequence: TGCGCCAGCAGCTCCAACAGTGCCGCCTCCTACGAGCAGTACTTC.

CDR3 coding DNA: TGCGCCAGCACGAATACAGGGACGGGTCAGCCCCAGCATTTT. Its protein is CASTNTGTGQPQHF. The rearrangement uses TRBV10-2 and TRBJ1-5, with D tentatively TRBD1 (6 bases). The CDR3 has 14 residues. Germline assignment: CDR1 WSHSY and CDR2 SAAADI. Between the trimmed V and J ends, which lost 7 bases and 6 bases, there was a span of 16 bases.

A few counts support this clone. The J gene is TRBJ1-4, the V gene TRBV5-1, with 8 bases fitting TRBD1. With V trimmed by 0 bases and J by 8 bases, 6 bases remained unmatched. The CDR3 has 15 amino acids. Germline CDR1 and CDR2: SGHRS and YFSETQ. The DNA for the CDR3 is TGCGCCAGCAGCTTGGCGACAGGGGCAGGGGAAAAACTGTTTTTT. This encodes CASSLATGAGEKLFF.

The chain uses TRBV10-1 and TRBJ2-7; no reliable D call. V was clipped by 8 bases and J by 5 bases, with 7 bases between them. This CDR3 contains 10 residues. Per the germline V gene, CDR1 is WNHNN and CDR2 is SYGVQD (reference sequence). The chain's CDR3 is CASQMHEQYF. CDR3 DNA sequence: TGCGCCAGCCAAATGCACGAGCAGTACTTC.

The chain carries TRBV9 and TRBJ2-3; no firm D call. CDR3 length: 14 residues. The germline V gene encodes CDR1 SGDLS and CDR2 YYNGEE. The V end was cut by 3 bases, the J end by 0 bases, with 8 bases between. CDR3 in amino acids: CASSATQSTDTQYF. DNA of the CDR3: TGTGCCAGCAGCGCGACTCAGAGCACAGATACGCAGTATTTT.

This rearrangement joins TRBV11-2 to TRBJ2-7, with 8 bases matching TRBD1. With 5 bases clipped from V and 10 bases from J, the junction kept 10 bases outside the gene matches. Germline lookup yields CDR1 SGHAT and CDR2 FQNNGV. This CDR3 comprises 13 residues. The DNA for the CDR3 is TGTGCCAGCAGCCAAGGACAGGGAAGGGGACAGTACTTC. Protein product: CASSQGQGRGQYF.

CDR3 amino acids: CASSAYGGQGDGYTF. The CDR3 nucleotides are TGTGCCAGCAGCGCCTATGGGGGACAGGGCGATGGCTACACCTTC. The chain is built from TRBV9 and TRBJ1-2, with 9 bases lining up with TRBD1. V was clipped by 3 bases and J by 6 bases; unmatched bases: 9. Germline V gives CDR1 SGDLS, CDR2 YYNGEE. The CDR3 is 15 amino acids.

This clone appeared once. The V call is TRBV2, the J call TRBJ1-5; 7 nucleotides align to TRBD1. In germline, CDR1 is SNHLY, CDR2 FYNNEI. Trimming cost V 7 bases and J 3 bases; bases outside gene matches: 9. The CDR3 has 15 amino acids. CDR3 region: CASTPGQLYNQPQHF. CDR3 coding DNA: TGTGCCAGCACCCCGGGACAGTTATACAATCAGCCCCAGCATTTT.

The chain couples TRBV6-5 to TRBJ2-7; D assignment may be TRBD1 or TRBD2 (5 bases each). V was trimmed by 8 bases and J by 5 bases, leaving 16 bases between them. Germline assignment: CDR1 MNHEY and CDR2 SVGAGI. This CDR3 comprises 13 residues. The CDR3 here is CASGREERDEQYF. CDR3 sequence (DNA): TGTGCCAGCGGCAGGGAAGAGAGGGACGAGCAGTACTTC.